Each of the 12 T cell receptor beta chains below was sequenced from the same sample in a study of CD8+CD57+ T cells in acquired aplastic anemia. Genomic DNA served as template for TCR beta VDJ and CDR3 profiling. From the reads, TCRdb called clonotypes with MiXCR, one entry per CDR3 protein. The sample lists roughly 180,000 distinct CDR3 sequences, almost 50% seen once, with around 13% in the top ten. Patients chosen for sequencing had shown CD8+CD57+ cell expansion by flow cytometry. Sequencing was carried out using sorted CD4+, CD8+, or CD8+CD57+ T cells (not recorded which) from PBMCs. These receptors were collected from a human donor with aplastic anemia.

This clonotype showed up many times. The chain recombines TRBV3-1 with TRBJ2-7; maybe TRBD2 (5 bases). Trimming took off 8 bases at V and 3 bases at J, with 11 bases between the two ends. Germline CDR1 reads LGHDT; CDR2 reads YNNKEL (reference sequence). The CDR3 is 12 amino acids. This CDR3 is CASGARDYEQYF. The CDR3 region has the DNA TGTGCCAGCGGAGCCCGGGACTACGAGCAGTACTTC.

The chain carries TRBV10-3 and TRBJ2-7; 8 nucleotides align to TRBD1. J gave up 1 base and V 8 bases, and 1 base lay outside the gene matches. Germline V lookup: CDR1 ENHRY, CDR2 SYGVKD. The CDR3 is 12 residues long. CDR3 sequence (DNA): TGTGCCATCGGGACAGGTTCCTACGAGCAGTACTTC. Protein product: CAIGTGSYEQYF.

The chain couples TRBV20-1 to TRBJ2-7; D gene ambiguous. Germline V gene data show CDR1 as DFQATT and CDR2 as SNEGSKA (reference sequence). The CDR3 length is 14 residues. Trimming removed 2 bases at V and 2 bases at J, with 13 bases between. This chain's CDR3 is CSARREGSTYEQYF. The CDR3 nucleotides are TGCAGTGCTAGAAGGGAAGGTAGTACCTACGAGCAGTACTTC.

The rearrangement joins TRBV15 to TRBJ2-4; D possibly corresponds to TRBD2 (5 bases). The CDR3 spans 15 residues. In germline, CDR1 is LNHNV, CDR2 YYDKDF (reference sequence). V was shortened by 5 bases and J by 0 bases, with 11 bases between the two germline ends. CDR3 sequence (DNA): TGTGCCACCAGCGAGGGCCTATTAGCCAAAAACATTCAGTACTTC. Translated: CATSEGLLAKNIQYF. The full variable domain, with the rest looked up from reference TRBV15 and TRBJ2-4, is DAMVIQNPRYQVTQFGKPVTLSCSQTLNHNVMYWYQQKSSQAPKLLFHYYDKDFNNEADTPDNFQSRRPNTSFCFLDIRSPGLGDTAMYLCATSEGLLAKNIQYFGAGTRLSVL.

The rearrangement links TRBV9 to TRBJ2-7, with no clear D. CDR3 size: 13 residues. V lost 4 bases and J 5 bases, leaving 13 bases between the germline ends. Germline CDR1 SGDLS, CDR2 YYNGEE. The CDR3 loop reads CASSRVSDHEQYF. The CDR3, as DNA: TGTGCCAGCAGCCGAGTCTCTGACCACGAGCAGTACTTC.

This clonotype was detected ten times or more. The chain employs TRBV2 and TRBJ2-6; D possibly uses TRBD1 or TRBD2 (5 bases each). The CDR3 runs to 16 residues. CDR1 and CDR2 from the germline V gene are SNHLY and FYNNEI. Trimming left V 5 bases short and J 0 bases short, with 11 bases between. This chain's CDR3 is CASSWDGRSGANVLTF. CDR3 nucleotide sequence: TGTGCCAGCAGTTGGGACGGACGCTCTGGGGCCAACGTCCTGACTTTC. Full variable domain (outside the CDR3, taken from reference TRBV2 and TRBJ2-6): EPEVTQTPSHQVTQMGQEVILRCVPISNHLYFYWYRQILGQKVEFLVSFYNNEISEKSEIFDDQFSVERPDGSNFTLKIRSTKLEDSAMYFCASSWDGRSGANVLTFGAGSRLTVL.

This clonotype was seen a handful of times. The rearrangement links TRBV20-1 to TRBJ2-1; either TRBD1 or TRBD2 may supply D (6 bases each). This CDR3 is built from 12 residues. Germline CDR1 and CDR2: DFQATT and SNEGSKA (reference sequence). V lost 6 bases and J 7 bases, leaving 13 bases between the germline ends. The chain's CDR3 is CSAKGGLNEQFF. The DNA of the CDR3 is TGCAGTGCCAAGGGGGGCTTGAATGAGCAGTTCTTC.

This clonotype was detected only a few times. The chain uses TRBV12-3 or TRBV12-4 and TRBJ2-7; D remains unclear. This CDR3 spans 13 amino acids. V lost 8 bases and J 2 bases, leaving 13 bases between the germline ends. The DNA for the CDR3 is TGTGCCAGCTCATTGGCAGCACCCTACGAGCAGTACTTC. Translated: CASSLAAPYEQYF.

V and J are TRBV6-2 or TRBV6-3 and TRBJ2-7; D may be TRBD1 (6 bases). The V gene's germline CDR1 is MNHEY and CDR2 SVGEGT. The CDR3 contains 14 residues. V lost 2 bases and J lost 6, with 14 bases in between. The CDR3 loop reads CASSYRDTRGEQYF. The CDR3 DNA follows: TGTGCCAGCAGTTACCGGGACACACGGGGCGAGCAGTACTTC.

The chain joins TRBV20-1 to TRBJ1-2; 7 bases line up with TRBD1. CDR3 length equals 12 residues. J was trimmed by 8 bases and V by 5 bases; bases with no gene match: 8. Germline assignment: CDR1 DFQATT and CDR2 SNEGSKA (reference sequence). The CDR3 sequence: CSAPLTGAGYTF. The CDR3 DNA reads as TGCAGTGCTCCATTAACAGGGGCAGGCTACACCTTC.

CDR3 DNA: TGCAGTGCTAGGGGGTTAGGCACAGATACGCAGTATTTT. It translates to CSARGLGTDTQYF. The chain employs TRBV20-1 and TRBJ2-3; D not resolved. The CDR3 consists of 13 residues. Per the germline V gene, CDR1 is DFQATT and CDR2 is SNEGSKA (reference sequence). The germline V and J ends were trimmed by 3 bases and 1 base, with 8 bases remaining between them.

Concerning this clonotype: At one of its ends the junction is not consistent with the germline gene, which may arise from a read error. The chain employs TRBV2 and TRBJ2-5; 11 bases fit TRBD1. CDR1 and CDR2 (germline): SNHLY, FYNNEI. The CDR3 length is 13 residues. The CDR3 protein is CDSSGQGAETQYF. The CDR3, as DNA: TGTGACAGCAGCGGACAGGGGGCCGAGACCCAGTACTTC. Combining the CDR3 with reference TRBV2 and TRBJ2-5 gives the whole variable domain EPEVTQTPSHQVTQMGQEVILRCVPISNHLYFYWYRQILGQKVEFLVSFYNNEISEKSEIFDDQFSVERPDGSNFTLKIRSTKLEDSAMYFCDSSGQGAETQYFGPGTRLLVL.